This TCR beta chain was sequenced for a study of shared clonotypes between healthy human individuals (dated by TCRdb to about 2020). At the level of the whole study: A couple of women and a few men aged 18 to 49 years were included in the cohort. For each donor, three plates each were used for CD4 naive and CD4 memory, two plates were used for CD8 naive, and one plate was used for CD8 memory. To estimate repertoire size and how much clonotype sharing occurs between individuals, the study deeply sequenced the blood TCR repertoires of about five healthy adults. To increase sequencing depth and limit assay-specific biases, different laboratories used diverse techniques to prepare libraries and sequence TCR repertoires. Per donor, leukapheresis produced somewhere between about 0.8 and 9 billion PBMCs. On the study overall, not on this receptor specifically: Pairwise subsampling led to the expectation that sequencing depth would affect the degree of clonotype sharing among donors. Compared with non-shared clonotypes, the clonotypes found in all four sorted-subset donors had higher generation probabilities. Sampling was restricted to blood, and TCR repertoires in tissue are likely to differ from TCR repertoires in blood. Larger estimated clonotype richness was generally found for naive subsets than for memory subsets. Rarefaction of sorted-subset datasets indicated incomplete sequencing despite the large sequencing depth. Sharing across a few donors was observed for around 5% of naive CD4, over 3% of naive CD8, around 2.5% of memory CD4, and 0.4% of memory CD8 clonotypes. Because the study included a small number of donors, the genetic and exposure-history diversity represented was limited.

Using the deep immunoSEQ assay, multiplex PCR amplified TCR CDR3 regions from genomic DNA. Extracted genomic DNA from each cell subset was distributed evenly across all wells of several immunoSEQ 96-well plates, and each plate was treated as a replicate. Each replicate PCR for sorted subsets received approximately 200 ng genomic DNA, equal to 30,000 or so T cell genomes. Purified libraries were quantified with a Qubit 3.0 fluorometer, sized on a Bioanalyzer 2100, and re-quantified with the KAPA Library Quantification kit. Every immunoSEQ 96-well plate was sequenced on a separate single-read 150-cycle Illumina NextSeq 550 flow cell. As for how the authors treated the data: The immunoSEQ output contained only junctional sequences without quality scores, so filtering could not match that applied to full-length reads. Sequences were annotated with PyIR, a Python wrapper for IgBLAST v1.9, using IMGT germline references to assign V/J genes and CDR3. Reads with weak V/J assignments (E-value above 1e-6), missing CDR3, stop codons, out-of-frame junctions, or ambiguous translated residues were removed. V3J clonotypes were defined by identical inferred V gene, J gene, and CDR3 amino acid sequence. Percentage overlap between repertoires was calculated by dividing the number of shared unique clonotypes by the size of the smaller repertoire. Three approaches were used to assess repertoire richness: RTK rarefaction, the Chao1 estimator, and Recon v2.1 estimates of unobserved clonotypes. OLGA was used to compute generation probabilities for all TCRbeta clonotypes that the gDNA method yielded from a handful of donors. The source is immuneACCESS, and TCRdb retained only in-frame sequences with V and J called. Part of the clones is not carried over; for the studies checked, unresolved V genes explain less than half of this, and the remainder is unexplained. V, J and clone size are those of that table, while D and trimming were read from the DNA. This sample has fewer than 1.6 million clones in its table, and about 98.5% of those were observed once. The ten top clones hold 0.36% of the sample.

With respect to this clone: The clone's antigen remains unknown. The record has no base qualities; no much larger clone is one base away.

Sequences SGHVS (CDR1) and FNYEAQ (CDR2) are obtained from the germline V gene. A distance of 7 bases separates the germline ends of V and J, which lose 0 bases and 1 base respectively. The CDR3 covers 16 residues, taking in both the cysteine and the phenylalanine. The CDR3 DNA has 48 bases and is translated from base 1. Healthy HIV-negative adults with no recently reported acute infections or vaccinations were included as donors. Only Caucasian adults living in Nashville, Tennessee, USA were represented among the donors. Magnetic negative selection was used to enrich CD4+ T cells, after which naive cells were positively selected on CD45RA and the negative fraction became the memory subset. After blood collection by leukapheresis, PBMCs were isolated using Ficoll-Histopaque density gradient centrifugation and then cryopreserved in the vapor phase of liquid nitrogen. Purity and quantity of every magnetically sorted T cell population were checked by analytical flow cytometry. Genomic DNA was isolated from every sorted fraction and measured by UV absorbance on a Nanodrop 2000c.

This receptor chain uses TRBV7-6 and TRBJ2-6; the D gene is perhaps TRBD1, on 6 matching bases. Sequenced material: naive CD4+ T cells sorted from blood. The cell subset or site label for this specimen denotes: CD45RA+ positively selected. This sequence was found in a man aged 25-45 years in good health. The bases are TGTGCCAGCAGCTTAGCTGGACAGTCTGGGGCCAACGTCCTGACTTTC. Its protein product is CASSLAGQSGANVLTF.